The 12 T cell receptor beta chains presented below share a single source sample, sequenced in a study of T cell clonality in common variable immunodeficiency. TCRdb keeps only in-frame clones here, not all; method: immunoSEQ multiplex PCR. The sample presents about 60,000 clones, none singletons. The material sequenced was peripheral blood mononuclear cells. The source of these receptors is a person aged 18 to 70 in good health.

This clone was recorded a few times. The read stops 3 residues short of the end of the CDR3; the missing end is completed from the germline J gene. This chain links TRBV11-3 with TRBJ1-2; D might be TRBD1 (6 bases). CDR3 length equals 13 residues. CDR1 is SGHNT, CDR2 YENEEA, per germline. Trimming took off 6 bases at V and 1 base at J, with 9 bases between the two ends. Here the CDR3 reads CASSLQGNYGYTF. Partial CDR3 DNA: TGTGCCAGCAGTCTACAGGGTAACTATGGC.

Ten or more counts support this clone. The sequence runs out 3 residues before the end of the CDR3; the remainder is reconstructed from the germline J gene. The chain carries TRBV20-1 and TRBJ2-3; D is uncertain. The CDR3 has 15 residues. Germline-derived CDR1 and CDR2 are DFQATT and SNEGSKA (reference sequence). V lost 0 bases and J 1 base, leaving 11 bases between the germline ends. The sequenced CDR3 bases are TGCAGTGCTAGAGAGTCCCTAGTCGGCACAGATACG. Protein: CSARESLVGTDT. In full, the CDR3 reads CSARESLVGTDTQYF.

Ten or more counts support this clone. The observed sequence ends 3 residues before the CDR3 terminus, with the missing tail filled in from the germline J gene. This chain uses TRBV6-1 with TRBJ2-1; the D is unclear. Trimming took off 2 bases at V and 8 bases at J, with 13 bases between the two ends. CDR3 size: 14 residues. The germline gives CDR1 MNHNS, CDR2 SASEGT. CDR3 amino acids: CASSEYQTIDEQFF. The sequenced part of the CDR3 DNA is TGTGCCAGCAGTGAATACCAAACTATTGATGAG.

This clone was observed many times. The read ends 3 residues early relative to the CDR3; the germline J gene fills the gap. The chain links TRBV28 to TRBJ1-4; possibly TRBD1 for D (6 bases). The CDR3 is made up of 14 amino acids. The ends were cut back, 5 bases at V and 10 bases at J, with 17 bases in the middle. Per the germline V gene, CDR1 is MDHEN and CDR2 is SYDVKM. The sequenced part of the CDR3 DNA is TGTGCCAGCAGTGCTACAGGGAAAGGAAGAAAA. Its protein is CASSATGKGRK. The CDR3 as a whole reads CASSATGKGRKLFF. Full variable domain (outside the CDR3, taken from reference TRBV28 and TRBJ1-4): DVKVTQSSRYLVKRTGEKVFLECVQDMDHENMFWYRQDPGLGLRLIYFSYDVKMKEKGDIPEGYSVSREKKERFSLILESASTNQTSMYLCASSATGKGRKLFFGSGTQLSVL.

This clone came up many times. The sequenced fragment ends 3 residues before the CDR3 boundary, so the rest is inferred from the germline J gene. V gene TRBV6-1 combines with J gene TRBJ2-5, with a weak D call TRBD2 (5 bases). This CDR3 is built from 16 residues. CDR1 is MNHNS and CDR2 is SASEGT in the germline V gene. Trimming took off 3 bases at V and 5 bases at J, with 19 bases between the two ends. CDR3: CASSDFLGLAGETQYF. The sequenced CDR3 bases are TGTGCCAGCAGTGATTTTCTTGGGCTAGCTGGGGAGACC.

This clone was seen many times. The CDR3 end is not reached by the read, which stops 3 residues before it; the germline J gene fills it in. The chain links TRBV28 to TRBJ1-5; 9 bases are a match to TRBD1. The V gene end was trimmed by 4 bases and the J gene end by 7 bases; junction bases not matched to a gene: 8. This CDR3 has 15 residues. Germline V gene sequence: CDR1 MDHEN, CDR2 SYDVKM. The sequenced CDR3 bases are TGTGCCAGCAGTTCCATGGGACAGGGTAAGCAGCCC. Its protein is CASSSMGQGKQP. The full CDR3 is CASSSMGQGKQPQHF.

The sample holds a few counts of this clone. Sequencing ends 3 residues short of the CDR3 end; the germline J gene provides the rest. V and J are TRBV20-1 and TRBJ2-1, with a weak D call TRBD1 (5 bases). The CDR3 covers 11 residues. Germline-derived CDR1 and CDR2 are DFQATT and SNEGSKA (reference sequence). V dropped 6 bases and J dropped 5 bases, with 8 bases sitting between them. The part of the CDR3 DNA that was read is TGCAGTGCCCAGGGCGACAATGAG. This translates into CSAQGDNE. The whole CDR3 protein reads CSAQGDNEQFF.

The sequenced CDR3 bases are TGTGCCAGCAGCCCGTTAGCGGGGGGC. It codes for CASSPLAGG. The whole CDR3 is CASSPLAGGYTF. This chain connects TRBV7-2 to TRBJ1-2; D unresolved. The CDR3 end is not reached by the read, which stops 3 residues before it; the germline J gene fills it in. Germline CDR1 is SGHTA and CDR2 is FQGNSA. This CDR3 comprises 12 residues.

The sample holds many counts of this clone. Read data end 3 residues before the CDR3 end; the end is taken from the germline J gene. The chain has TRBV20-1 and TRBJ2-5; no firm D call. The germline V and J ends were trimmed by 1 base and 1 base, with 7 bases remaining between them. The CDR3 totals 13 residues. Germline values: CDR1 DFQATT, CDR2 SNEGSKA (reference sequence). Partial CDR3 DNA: TGCAGTGCTAGAGTACCGGGCCAAGAGACC. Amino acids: CSARVPGQET. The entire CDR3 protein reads CSARVPGQETQYF.

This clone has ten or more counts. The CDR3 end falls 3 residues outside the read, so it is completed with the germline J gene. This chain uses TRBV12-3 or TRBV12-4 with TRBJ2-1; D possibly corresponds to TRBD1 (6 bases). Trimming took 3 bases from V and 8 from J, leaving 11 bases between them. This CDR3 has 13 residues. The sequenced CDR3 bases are TGTGCCAGCAGTTTTGCCAGGGGCGATGAG. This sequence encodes CASSFARGDE. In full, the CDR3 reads CASSFARGDEQFF.

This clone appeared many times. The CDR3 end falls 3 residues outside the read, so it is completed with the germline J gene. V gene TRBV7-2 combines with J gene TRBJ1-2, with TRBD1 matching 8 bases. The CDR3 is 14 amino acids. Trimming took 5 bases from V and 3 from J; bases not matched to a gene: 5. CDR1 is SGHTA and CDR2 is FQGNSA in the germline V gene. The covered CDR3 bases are TGTGCCAGCAGCCTCCAGACAGGGGACTATGGC. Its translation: CASSLQTGDYG. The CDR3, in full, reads CASSLQTGDYGYTF.

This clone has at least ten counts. The chain's CDR3 is CASSSTGEETGELFF. The covered CDR3 bases are TGCGCCAGCAGTTCGACAGGGGAAGAGACCGGGGAG. This chain joins TRBV5-1 and TRBJ2-2; 8 positions agree with TRBD1. The read terminates 3 residues ahead of where the CDR3 ends, so the germline J gene completes it. Germline values: CDR1 SGHRS, CDR2 YFSETQ. V gave up 5 bases and J gave up 5 bases; unmatched junction bases: 8. The CDR3 spans 15 residues. The whole variable domain, remainder taken from reference TRBV5-1 and TRBJ2-2, is KAGVTQTPRYLIKTRGQQVTLSCSPISGHRSVSWYQQTPGQGLQFLFEYFSETQRNKGNFPGRFSGRQFSNSRSEMNVSTLELGDSALYLCASSSTGEETGELFFGEGSRLTVL.